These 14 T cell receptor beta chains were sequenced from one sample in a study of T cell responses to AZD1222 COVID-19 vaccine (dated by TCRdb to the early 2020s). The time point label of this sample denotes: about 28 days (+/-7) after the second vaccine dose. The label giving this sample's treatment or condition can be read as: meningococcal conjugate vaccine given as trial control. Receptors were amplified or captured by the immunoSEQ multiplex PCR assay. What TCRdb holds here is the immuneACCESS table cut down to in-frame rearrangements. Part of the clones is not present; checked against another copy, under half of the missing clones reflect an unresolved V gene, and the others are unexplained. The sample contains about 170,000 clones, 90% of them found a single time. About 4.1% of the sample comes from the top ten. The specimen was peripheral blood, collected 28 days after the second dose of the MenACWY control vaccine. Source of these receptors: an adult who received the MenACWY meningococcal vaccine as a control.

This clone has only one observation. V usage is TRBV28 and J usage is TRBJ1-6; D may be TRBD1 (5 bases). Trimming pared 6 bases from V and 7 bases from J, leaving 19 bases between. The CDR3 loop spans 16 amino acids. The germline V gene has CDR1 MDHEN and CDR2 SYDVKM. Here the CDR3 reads CASSPVREGWNSPLHF. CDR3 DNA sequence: TGTGCCAGCAGCCCCGTCCGGGAGGGGTGGAATTCACCCCTCCACTTT.

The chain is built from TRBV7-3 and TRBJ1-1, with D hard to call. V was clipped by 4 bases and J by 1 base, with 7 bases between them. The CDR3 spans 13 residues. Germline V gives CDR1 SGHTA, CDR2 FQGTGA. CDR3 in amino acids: CASSSHQNTEAFF. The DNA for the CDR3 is TGTGCCAGCAGCTCACATCAGAACACTGAAGCTTTCTTT.

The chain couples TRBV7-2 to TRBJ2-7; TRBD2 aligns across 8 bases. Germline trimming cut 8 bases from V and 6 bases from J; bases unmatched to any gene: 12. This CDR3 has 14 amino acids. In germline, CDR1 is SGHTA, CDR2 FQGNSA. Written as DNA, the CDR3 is TGTGCCAGCCTCCAGGCGATCGGGAGGGGCGAGCAGTACTTC. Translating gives CASLQAIGRGEQYF. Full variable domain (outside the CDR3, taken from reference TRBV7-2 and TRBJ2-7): GAGVSQSPSNKVTEKGKDVELRCDPISGHTALYWYRQSLGQGLEFLIYFQGNSAPDKSGLPSDRFSAERTGGSVSTLTIQRTQQEDSAVYLCASLQAIGRGEQYFGPGTRLTVT.

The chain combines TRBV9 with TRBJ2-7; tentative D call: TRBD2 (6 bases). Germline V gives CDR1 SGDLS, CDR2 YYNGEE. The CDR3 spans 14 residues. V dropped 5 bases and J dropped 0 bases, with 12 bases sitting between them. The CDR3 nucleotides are TGTGCCAGCAGGCCGGGACTGAGCTCCTACGAGCAGTACTTC. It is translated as CASRPGLSSYEQYF.

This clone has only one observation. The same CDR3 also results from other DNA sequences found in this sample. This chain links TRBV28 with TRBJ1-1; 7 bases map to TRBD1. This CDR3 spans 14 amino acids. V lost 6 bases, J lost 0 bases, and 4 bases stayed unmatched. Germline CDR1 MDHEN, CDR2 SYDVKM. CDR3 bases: TGTGCCAGCAGCCCGGGACAGCTGAACACTGAAGCTTTCTTT. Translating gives CASSPGQLNTEAFF. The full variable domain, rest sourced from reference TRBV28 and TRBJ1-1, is DVKVTQSSRYLVKRTGEKVFLECVQDMDHENMFWYRQDPGLGLRLIYFSYDVKMKEKGDIPEGYSVSREKKERFSLILESASTNQTSMYLCASSPGQLNTEAFFGQGTRLTVV.

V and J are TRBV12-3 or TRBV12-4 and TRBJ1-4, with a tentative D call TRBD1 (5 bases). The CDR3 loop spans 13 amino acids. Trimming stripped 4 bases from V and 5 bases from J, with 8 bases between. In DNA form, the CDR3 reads TGTGCCAGCAGTTCAGGGCAGAATGAAAAACTGTTTTTT. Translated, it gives CASSSGQNEKLFF.

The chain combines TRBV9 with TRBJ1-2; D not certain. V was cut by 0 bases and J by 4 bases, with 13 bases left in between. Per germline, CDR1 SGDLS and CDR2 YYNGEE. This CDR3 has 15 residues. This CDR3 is CASSVAARQSYGYTF. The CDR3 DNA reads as TGTGCCAGCAGCGTAGCGGCCCGTCAGAGCTATGGCTACACCTTC.

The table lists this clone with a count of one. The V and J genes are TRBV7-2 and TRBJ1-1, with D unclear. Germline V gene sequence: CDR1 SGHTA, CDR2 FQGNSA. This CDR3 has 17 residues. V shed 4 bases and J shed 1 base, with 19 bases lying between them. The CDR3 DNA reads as TGTGCCAGCAGCTCAACCGGACGGGAACGGAGGAACACTGAAGCTTTCTTT. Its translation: CASSSTGRERRNTEAFF.

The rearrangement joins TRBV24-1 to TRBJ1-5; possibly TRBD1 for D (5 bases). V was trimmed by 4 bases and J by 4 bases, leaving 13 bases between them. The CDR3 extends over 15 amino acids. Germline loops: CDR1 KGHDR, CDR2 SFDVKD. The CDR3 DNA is TGTGCCACCAGTGACTCCCGACAGAAAAATCAGCCCCAGCATTTT. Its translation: CATSDSRQKNQPQHF.

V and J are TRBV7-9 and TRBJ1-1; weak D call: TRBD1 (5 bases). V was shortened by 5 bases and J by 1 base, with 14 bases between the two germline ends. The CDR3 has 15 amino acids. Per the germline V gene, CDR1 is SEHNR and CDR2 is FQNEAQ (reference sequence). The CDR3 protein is CASSQQGTGNTEAFF. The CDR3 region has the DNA TGTGCCAGCAGCCAACAAGGGACGGGGAACACTGAAGCTTTCTTT.

The DNA for the CDR3 is TGTGCCTGGTCGCAGGTAACTGGAAACACCATATATTTT. Its translation is CAWSQVTGNTIYF. The chain combines TRBV30 with TRBJ1-3; no clear D. CDR1 is GTSNPN and CDR2 is SVGIG in the germline V gene (reference sequence). CDR3 length: 13 amino acids. V shed 5 bases and J shed 2 bases, with 10 bases lying between them.

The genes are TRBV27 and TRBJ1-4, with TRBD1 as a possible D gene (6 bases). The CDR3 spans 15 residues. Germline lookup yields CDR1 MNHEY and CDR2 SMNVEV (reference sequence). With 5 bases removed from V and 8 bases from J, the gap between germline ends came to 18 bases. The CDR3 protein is CASSVNREGGEKLFF. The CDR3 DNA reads TGTGCCAGCAGTGTGAACAGGGAAGGAGGCGAAAAACTGTTTTTT.

The CDR3 DNA is TGTGCCAGCAGCTTGTCACGGCTAGCGGGAGGCCCCTACGAGCAGTACTTC. It translates to CASSLSRLAGGPYEQYF. The V call is TRBV11-2, the J call TRBJ2-7, with 11 bases that match TRBD2. The CDR3 has 17 amino acids. J lost 2 bases, V lost 3 bases, and 9 bases had no gene match. Germline assignment: CDR1 SGHAT and CDR2 FQNNGV. Combining the CDR3 with reference TRBV11-2 and TRBJ2-7 gives the whole variable domain EAGVAQSPRYKIIEKRQSVAFWCNPISGHATLYWYQQILGQGPKLLIQFQNNGVVDDSQLPKDRFSAERLKGVDSTLKIQPAKLEDSAVYLCASSLSRLAGGPYEQYFGPGTRLTVT.

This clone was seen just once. CDR3 residues: CASSYSSGTDTEAFF. CDR3 sequence (DNA): TGTGCCAGCAGTTACTCTTCGGGTACGGACACTGAAGCTTTCTTT. The J gene is TRBJ1-1, the V gene TRBV6-5; no reliable D call. The CDR3 has 15 residues. The V gene's germline CDR1 is MNHEY and CDR2 SVGAGI. Trimming removed 0 bases at V and 3 bases at J, with 11 bases between.